Listed here is a single T cell receptor (beta chain). Losses at the gene ends were 3 bases for V and 0 bases for J; bases not matched to a gene: 3. Germline V gives CDR1 SGDLS, CDR2 YYNGEE. This CDR3 spans 16 amino acids. The data stem from a study of control samples from healthy donors and cancer patients. Profiled with immunoSEQ multiplex PCR; TCRdb holds only in-frame clones, not every one. The repertoire holds almost 90,000 clones, around nine tenths seen once, with roughly 21% in the top ten. The TCR originated in a man aged 30-40 years in good health. The J gene is TRBJ1-6, the V gene TRBV9; 7 bases match TRBD1. Source material: blood. CDR3 in amino acids: CASSAGGSSYNSPLHF. The CDR3 region has the DNA TGTGCCAGCAGCGCAGGGGGGAGCTCCTATAATTCACCCCTCCACTTT. Combining the CDR3 with reference TRBV9 and TRBJ1-6 gives the whole variable domain DSGVTQTPKHLITATGQRVTLRCSPRSGDLSVYWYQQSLDQGLQFLIQYYNGEERAKGNILERFSAQQFPDLHSELNLSSLELGDSALYFCASSAGGSSYNSPLHFGNGTRLTVT.